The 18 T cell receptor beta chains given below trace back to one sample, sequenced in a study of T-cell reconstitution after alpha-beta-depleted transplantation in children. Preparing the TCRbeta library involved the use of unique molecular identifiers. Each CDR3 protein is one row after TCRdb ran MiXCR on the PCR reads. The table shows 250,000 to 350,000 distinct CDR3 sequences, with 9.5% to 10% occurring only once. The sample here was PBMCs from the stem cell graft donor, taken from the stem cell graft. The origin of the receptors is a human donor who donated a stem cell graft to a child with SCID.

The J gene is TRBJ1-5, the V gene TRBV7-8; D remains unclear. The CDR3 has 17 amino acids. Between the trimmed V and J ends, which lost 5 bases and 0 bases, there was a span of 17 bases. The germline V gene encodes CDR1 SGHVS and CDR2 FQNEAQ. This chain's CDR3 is CASSKATSSYSNQPQHF. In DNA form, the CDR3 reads TGTGCCAGCAGCAAAGCCACAAGTTCATATAGCAATCAGCCCCAGCATTTT.

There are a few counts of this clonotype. CDR3 bases: TGCGCCAGCAGCCAAGAATCGCGGGGTAATGGTGAAAAACTGTTTTTT. Translation gives CASSQESRGNGEKLFF. This rearrangement joins TRBV4-1 to TRBJ1-4; the D is unclear. The germline V gene has CDR1 MGHRA and CDR2 YSYEKL. This CDR3 is 16 amino acids long. Trimming pared 0 bases from V and 7 bases from J, leaving 15 bases between.

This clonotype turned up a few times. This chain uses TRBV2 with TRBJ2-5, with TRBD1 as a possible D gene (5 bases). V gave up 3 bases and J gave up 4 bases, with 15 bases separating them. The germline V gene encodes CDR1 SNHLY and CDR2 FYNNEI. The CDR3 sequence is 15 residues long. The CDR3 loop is CASSEDVRGAETQYF. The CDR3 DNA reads TGTGCCAGCAGTGAGGACGTTAGGGGTGCAGAGACCCAGTACTTC. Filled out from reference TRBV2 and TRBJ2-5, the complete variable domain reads EPEVTQTPSHQVTQMGQEVILRCVPISNHLYFYWYRQILGQKVEFLVSFYNNEISEKSEIFDDQFSVERPDGSNFTLKIRSTKLEDSAMYFCASSEDVRGAETQYFGPGTRLLVL.

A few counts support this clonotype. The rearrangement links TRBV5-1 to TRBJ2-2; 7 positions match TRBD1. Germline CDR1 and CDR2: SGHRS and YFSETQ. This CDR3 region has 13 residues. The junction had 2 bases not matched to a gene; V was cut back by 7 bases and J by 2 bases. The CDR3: CASGQDNTGELFF. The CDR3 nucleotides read TGCGCCAGCGGACAGGACAACACCGGGGAGCTGTTTTTT.

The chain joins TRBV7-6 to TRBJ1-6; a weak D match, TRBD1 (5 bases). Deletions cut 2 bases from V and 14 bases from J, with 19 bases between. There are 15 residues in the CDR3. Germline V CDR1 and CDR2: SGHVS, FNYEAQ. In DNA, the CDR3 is TGTGCCAGCAGCTTAATGGGACGGACGGTGGAGGCCCTCCACTTT. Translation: CASSLMGRTVEALHF.

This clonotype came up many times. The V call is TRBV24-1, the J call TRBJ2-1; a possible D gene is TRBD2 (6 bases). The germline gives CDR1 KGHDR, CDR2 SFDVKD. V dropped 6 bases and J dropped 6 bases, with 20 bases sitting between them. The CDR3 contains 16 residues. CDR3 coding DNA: TGTGCCACCAGTTCGGGACTCCAGACGGCTTCCAATGAGCAGTTCTTC. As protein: CATSSGLQTASNEQFF.

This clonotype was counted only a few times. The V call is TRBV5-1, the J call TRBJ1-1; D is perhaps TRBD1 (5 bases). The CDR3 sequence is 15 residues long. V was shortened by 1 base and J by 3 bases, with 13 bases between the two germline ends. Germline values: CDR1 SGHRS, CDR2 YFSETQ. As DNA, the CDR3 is TGCGCCAGCAGCTTGAGATGGGGCGGTGACACTGAAGCTTTCTTT. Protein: CASSLRWGGDTEAFF.

This CDR3 is CSVVGGVNTEAFF. CDR3 sequence (DNA): TGCAGCGTTGTTGGGGGCGTGAACACTGAAGCTTTCTTT. The J gene is TRBJ1-1, the V gene TRBV29-1; D perhaps matches TRBD1 (6 bases). V shed 4 bases and J shed 0 bases, with 9 bases lying between them. CDR3 size: 13 residues. Germline V CDR1 and CDR2: SQVTM, ANQGSEA.

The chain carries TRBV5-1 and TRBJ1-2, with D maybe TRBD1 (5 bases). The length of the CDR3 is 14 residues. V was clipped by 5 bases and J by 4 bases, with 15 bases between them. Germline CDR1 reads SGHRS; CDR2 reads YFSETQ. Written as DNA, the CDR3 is TGCGCCAGCAGTCGCGGAGGGGTTTCCTATGGCTACACCTTC. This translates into CASSRGGVSYGYTF.

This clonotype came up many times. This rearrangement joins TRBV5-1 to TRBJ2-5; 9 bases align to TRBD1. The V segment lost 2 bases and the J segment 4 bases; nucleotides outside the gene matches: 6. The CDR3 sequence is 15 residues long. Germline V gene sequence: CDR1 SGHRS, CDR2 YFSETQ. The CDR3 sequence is CASSFGTGHSETQYF. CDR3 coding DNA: TGCGCCAGCAGCTTTGGGACAGGGCATTCAGAGACCCAGTACTTC. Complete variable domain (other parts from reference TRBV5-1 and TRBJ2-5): KAGVTQTPRYLIKTRGQQVTLSCSPISGHRSVSWYQQTPGQGLQFLFEYFSETQRNKGNFPGRFSGRQFSNSRSEMNVSTLELGDSALYLCASSFGTGHSETQYFGPGTRLLVL.

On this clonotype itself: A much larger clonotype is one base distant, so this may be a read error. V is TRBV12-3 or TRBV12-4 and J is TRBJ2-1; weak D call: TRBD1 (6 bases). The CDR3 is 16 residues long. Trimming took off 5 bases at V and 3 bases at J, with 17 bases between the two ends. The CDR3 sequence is CASSTSVGAFYNEQFF. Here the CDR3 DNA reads TGTGCCAGCAGTACGAGCGTGGGGGCCTTCTACAATGAGCAGTTCTTC.

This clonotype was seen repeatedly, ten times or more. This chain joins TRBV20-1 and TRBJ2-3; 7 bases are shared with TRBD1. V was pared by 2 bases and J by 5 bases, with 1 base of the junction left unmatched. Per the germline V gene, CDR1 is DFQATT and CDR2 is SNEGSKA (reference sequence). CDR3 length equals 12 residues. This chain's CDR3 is CSARPGGDTQYF. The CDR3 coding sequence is TGCAGTGCTAGACCAGGGGGAGATACGCAGTATTTT.

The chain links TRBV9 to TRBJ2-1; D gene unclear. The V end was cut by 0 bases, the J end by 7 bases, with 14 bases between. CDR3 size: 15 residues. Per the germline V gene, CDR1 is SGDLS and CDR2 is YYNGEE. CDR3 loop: CASSVDDIGWNEQFF. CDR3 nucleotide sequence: TGTGCCAGCAGCGTAGATGACATAGGATGGAATGAGCAGTTCTTC.

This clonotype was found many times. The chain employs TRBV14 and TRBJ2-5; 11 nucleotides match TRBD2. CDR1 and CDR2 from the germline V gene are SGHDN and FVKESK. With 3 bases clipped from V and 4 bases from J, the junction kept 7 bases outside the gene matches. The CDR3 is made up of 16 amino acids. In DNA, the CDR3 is TGTGCCAGCAGCCAGGGAACTAGCGGGGGAGCAGAGACCCAGTACTTC. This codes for CASSQGTSGGAETQYF.

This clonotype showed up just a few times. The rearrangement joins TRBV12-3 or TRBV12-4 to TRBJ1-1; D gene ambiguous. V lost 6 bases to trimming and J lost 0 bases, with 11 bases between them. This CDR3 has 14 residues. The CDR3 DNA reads TGTGCCAGCAGCCTGAGACTCATGAACACTGAAGCTTTCTTT. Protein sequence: CASSLRLMNTEAFF.

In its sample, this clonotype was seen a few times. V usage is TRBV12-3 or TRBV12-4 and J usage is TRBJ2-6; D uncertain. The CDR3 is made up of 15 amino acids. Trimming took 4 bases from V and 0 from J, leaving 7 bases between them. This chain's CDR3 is CASSSTVSGANVLTF. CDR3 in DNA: TGTGCCAGCAGTTCAACAGTCTCTGGGGCCAACGTCCTGACTTTC.

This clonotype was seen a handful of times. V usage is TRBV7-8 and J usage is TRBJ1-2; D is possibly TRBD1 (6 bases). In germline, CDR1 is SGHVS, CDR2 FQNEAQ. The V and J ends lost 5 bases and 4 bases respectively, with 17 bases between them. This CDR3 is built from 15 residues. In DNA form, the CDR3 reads TGTGCCAGCAGCGCCCGGGACACACTCCGCTATGGCTACACCTTC. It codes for CASSARDTLRYGYTF.

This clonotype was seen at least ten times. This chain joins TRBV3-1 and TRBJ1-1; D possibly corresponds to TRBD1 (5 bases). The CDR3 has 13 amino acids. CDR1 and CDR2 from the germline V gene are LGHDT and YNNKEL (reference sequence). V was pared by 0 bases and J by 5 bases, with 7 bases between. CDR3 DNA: TGTGCCAGCAGCCAAGACAGGGAAACTGAAGCTTTCTTT. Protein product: CASSQDRETEAFF.